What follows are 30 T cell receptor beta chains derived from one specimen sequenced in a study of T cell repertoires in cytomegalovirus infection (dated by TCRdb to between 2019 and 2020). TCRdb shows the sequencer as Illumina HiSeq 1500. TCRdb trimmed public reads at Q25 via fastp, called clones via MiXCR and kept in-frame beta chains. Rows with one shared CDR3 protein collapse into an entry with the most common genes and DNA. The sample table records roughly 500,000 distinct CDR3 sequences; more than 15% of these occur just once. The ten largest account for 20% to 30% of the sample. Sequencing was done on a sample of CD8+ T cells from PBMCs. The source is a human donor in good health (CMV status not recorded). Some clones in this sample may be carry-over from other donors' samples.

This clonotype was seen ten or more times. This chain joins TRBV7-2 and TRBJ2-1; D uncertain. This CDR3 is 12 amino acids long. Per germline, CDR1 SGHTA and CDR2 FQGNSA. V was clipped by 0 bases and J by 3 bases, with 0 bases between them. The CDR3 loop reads CASSLAYNEQFF. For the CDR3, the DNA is TGTGCCAGCAGCTTAGCCTACAATGAGCAGTTCTTC. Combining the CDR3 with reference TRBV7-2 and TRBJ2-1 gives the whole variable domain GAGVSQSPSNKVTEKGKDVELRCDPISGHTALYWYRQSLGQGLEFLIYFQGNSAPDKSGLPSDRFSAERTGGSVSTLTIQRTQQEDSAVYLCASSLAYNEQFFGPGTRLTVL.

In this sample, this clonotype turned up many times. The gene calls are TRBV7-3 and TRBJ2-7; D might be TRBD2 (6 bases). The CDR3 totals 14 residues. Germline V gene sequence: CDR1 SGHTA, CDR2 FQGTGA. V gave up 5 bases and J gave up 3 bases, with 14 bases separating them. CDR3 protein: CASSPAGSGYEQYF. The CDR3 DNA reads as TGTGCCAGCAGCCCGGCGGGGTCGGGCTACGAGCAGTACTTC.

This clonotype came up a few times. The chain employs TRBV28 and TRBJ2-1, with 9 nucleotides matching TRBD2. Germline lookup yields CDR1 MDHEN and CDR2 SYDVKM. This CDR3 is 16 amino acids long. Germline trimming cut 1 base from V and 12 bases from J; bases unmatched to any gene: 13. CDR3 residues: CASSLLEAGGPLGQFF. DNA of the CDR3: TGTGCCAGCAGTTTATTAGAGGCGGGAGGGCCCCTAGGGCAGTTCTTC.

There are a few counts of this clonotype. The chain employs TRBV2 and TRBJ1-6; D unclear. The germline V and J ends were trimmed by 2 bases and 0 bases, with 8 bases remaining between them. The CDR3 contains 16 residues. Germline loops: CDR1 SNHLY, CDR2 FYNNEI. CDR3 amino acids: CASSELVSSYNSPLHF. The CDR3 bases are TGTGCCAGCAGTGAATTGGTCAGCTCCTATAATTCACCCCTCCACTTT.

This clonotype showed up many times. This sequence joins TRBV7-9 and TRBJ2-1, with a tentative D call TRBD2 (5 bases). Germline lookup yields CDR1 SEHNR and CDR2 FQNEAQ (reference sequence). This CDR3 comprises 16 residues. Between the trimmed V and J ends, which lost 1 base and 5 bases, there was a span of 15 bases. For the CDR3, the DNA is TGTGCCAGCAGCTTAGTACGGTTGGCTAGCAACAATGAGCAGTTCTTC. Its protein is CASSLVRLASNNEQFF.

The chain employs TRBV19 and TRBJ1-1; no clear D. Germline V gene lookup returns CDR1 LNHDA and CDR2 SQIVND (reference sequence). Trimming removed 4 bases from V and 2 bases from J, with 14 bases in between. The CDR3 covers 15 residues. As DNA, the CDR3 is TGTGCCAGTAGTAATTCCGGACGACCTAACACTGAAGCTTTCTTT. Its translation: CASSNSGRPNTEAFF.

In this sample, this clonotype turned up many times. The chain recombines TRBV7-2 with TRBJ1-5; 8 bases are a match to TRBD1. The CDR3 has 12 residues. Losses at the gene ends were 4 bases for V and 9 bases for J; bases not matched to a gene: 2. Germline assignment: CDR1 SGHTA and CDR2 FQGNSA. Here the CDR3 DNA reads TGTGCCAGCAGCTCAGGGGGCTTGCCCCAGCATTTT. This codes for CASSSGGLPQHF.

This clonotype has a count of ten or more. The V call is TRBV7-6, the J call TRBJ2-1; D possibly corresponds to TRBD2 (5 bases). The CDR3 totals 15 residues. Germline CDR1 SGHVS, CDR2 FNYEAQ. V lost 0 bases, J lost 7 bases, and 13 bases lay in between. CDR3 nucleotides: TGTGCCAGCAGCTTAGCTGAGGGCGCAAATAATGAGCAGTTCTTC. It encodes CASSLAEGANNEQFF.

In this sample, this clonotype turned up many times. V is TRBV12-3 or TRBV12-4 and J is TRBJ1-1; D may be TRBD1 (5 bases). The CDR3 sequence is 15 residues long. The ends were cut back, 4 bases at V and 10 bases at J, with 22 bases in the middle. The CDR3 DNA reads TGTGCCAGCAGTTCAAGCTGGGACTCACCCAAGGGAGCTTTCTTT. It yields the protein CASSSSWDSPKGAFF.

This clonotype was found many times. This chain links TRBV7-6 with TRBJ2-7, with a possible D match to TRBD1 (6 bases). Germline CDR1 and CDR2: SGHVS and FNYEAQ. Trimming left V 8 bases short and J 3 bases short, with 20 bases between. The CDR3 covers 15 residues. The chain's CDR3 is CASAQGQGEVYEQYF. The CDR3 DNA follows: TGTGCCAGCGCCCAGGGGCAGGGTGAGGTCTACGAGCAGTACTTC.

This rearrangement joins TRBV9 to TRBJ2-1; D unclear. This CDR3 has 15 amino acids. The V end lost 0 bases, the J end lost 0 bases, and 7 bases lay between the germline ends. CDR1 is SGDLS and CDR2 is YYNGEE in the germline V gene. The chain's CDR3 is CASSVESSSYNEQFF. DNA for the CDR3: TGTGCCAGCAGCGTAGAGTCGAGCTCCTACAATGAGCAGTTCTTC.

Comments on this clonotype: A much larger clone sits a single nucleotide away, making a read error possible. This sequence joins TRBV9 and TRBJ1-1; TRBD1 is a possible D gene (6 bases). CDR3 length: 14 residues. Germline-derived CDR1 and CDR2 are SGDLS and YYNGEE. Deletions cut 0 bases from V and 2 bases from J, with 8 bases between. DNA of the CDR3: TGTGCCAGCAGCGTAGCTGGGGGCAACACTGAAGCTTTCTTT. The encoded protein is CASSVAGGNTEAFF.

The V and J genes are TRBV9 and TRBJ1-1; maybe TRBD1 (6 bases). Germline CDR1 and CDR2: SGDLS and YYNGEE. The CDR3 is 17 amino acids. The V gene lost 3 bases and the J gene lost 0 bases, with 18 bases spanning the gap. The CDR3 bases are TGTGCCAGCAGCGGCGAGGGGGGGGAGTCCATGAACACTGAAGCTTTCTTT. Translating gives CASSGEGGESMNTEAFF. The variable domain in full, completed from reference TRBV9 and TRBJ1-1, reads DSGVTQTPKHLITATGQRVTLRCSPRSGDLSVYWYQQSLDQGLQFLIQYYNGEERAKGNILERFSAQQFPDLHSELNLSSLELGDSALYFCASSGEGGESMNTEAFFGQGTRLTVV.

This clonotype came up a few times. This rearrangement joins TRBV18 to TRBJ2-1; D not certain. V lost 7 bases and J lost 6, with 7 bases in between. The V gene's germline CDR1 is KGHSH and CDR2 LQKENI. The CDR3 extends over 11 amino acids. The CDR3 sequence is CASLQTNEQFF. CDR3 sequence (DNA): TGTGCCAGCTTACAGACCAATGAGCAGTTCTTC.

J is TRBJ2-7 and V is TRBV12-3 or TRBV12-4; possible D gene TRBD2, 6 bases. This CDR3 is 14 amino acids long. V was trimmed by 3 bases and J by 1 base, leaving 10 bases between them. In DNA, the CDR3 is TGTGCCAGCAGTTTGCGGGACTTATCCTACGAGCAGTACTTC. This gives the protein CASSLRDLSYEQYF.

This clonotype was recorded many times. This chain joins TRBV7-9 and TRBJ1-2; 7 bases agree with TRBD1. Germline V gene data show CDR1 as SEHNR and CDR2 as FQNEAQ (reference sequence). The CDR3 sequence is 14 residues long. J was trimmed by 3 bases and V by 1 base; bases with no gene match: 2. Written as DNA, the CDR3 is TGTGCCAGCAGCTTAGAGGGGGCATACTATGGCTACACCTTC. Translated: CASSLEGAYYGYTF.

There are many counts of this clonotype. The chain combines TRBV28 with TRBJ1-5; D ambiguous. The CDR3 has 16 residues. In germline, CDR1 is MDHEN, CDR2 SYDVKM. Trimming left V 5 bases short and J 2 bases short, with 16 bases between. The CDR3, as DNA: TGTGCCAGCAGTGCCACCATGAACCCGGGCAATCAGCCCCAGCATTTT. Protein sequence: CASSATMNPGNQPQHF.

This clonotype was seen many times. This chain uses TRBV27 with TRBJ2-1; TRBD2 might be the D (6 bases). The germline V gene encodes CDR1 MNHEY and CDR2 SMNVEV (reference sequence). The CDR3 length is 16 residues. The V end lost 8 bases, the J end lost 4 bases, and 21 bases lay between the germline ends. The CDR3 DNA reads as TGTGCCAGCGGAAAGGGACTCGGACTCGGTTACAATGAGCAGTTCTTC. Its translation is CASGKGLGLGYNEQFF.

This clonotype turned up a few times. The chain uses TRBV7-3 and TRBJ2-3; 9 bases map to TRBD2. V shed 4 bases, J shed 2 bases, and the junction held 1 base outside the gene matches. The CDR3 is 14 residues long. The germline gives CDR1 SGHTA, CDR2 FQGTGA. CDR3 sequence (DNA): TGTGCCAGCAGCTCTAGCGGGGCCACAGATACGCAGTATTTT. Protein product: CASSSSGATDTQYF.

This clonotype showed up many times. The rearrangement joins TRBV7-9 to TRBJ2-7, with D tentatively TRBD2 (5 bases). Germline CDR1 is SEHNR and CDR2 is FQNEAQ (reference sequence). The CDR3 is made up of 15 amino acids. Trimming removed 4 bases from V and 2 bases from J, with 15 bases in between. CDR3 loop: CASSSTSWTPYEQYF. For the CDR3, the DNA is TGTGCCAGCAGCTCTACGTCCTGGACTCCCTACGAGCAGTACTTC.

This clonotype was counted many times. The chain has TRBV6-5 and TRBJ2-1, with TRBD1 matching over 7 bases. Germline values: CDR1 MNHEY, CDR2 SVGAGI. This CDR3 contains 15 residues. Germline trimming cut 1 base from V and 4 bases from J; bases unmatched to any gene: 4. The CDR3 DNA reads TGTGCCAGCAGTTACTTCATACAGGGGTACAATGAGCAGTTCTTC. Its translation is CASSYFIQGYNEQFF.

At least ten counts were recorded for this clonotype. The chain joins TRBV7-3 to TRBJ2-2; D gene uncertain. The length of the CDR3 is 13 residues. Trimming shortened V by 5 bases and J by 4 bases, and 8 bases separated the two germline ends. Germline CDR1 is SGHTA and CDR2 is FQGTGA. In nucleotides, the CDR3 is TGTGCCAGCAGCACAACAGTCACCGGGGAGCTGTTTTTT. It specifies CASSTTVTGELFF.

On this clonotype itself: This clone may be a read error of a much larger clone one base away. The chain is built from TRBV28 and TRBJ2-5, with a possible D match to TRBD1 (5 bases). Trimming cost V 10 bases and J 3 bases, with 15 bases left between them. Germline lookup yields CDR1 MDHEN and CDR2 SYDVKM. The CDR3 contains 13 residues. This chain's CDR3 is CATSLSGKETQYF. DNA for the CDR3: TGTGCCACTTCACTTTCAGGGAAAGAGACCCAGTACTTC.

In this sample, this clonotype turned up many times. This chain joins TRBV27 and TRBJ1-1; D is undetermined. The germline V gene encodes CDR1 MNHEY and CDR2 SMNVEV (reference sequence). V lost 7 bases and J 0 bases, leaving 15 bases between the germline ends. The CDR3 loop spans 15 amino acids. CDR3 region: CASKIRGRLNTEAFF. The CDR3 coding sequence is TGTGCCAGCAAAATCCGGGGTCGTCTGAACACTGAAGCTTTCTTT.

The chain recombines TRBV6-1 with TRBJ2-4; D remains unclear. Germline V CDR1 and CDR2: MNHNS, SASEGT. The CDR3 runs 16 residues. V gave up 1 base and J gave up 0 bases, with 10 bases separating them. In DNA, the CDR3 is TGTGCCAGCAGTGAAGTGGCAGTTCTAGCCAAAAACATTCAGTACTTC. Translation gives CASSEVAVLAKNIQYF.

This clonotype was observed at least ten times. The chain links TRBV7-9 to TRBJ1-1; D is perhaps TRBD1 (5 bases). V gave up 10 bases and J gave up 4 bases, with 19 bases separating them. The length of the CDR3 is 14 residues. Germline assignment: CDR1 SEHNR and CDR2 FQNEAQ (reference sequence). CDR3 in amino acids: CATPPPSGGTEAFF. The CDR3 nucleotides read TGTGCCACCCCCCCACCGTCGGGGGGCACTGAAGCTTTCTTT.

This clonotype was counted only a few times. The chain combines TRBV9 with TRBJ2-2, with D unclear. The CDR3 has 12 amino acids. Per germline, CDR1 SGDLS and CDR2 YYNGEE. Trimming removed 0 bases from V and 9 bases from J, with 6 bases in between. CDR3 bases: TGTGCCAGCAGCGTAGCGGGCAGGGAGCTGTTTTTT. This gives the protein CASSVAGRELFF.

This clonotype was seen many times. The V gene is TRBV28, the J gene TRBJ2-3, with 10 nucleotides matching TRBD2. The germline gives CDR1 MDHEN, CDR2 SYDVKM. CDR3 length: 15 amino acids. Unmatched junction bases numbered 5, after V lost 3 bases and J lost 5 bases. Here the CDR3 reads CASSFVLAGEDTQYF. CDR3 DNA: TGTGCCAGCAGTTTCGTGCTAGCGGGAGAAGATACGCAGTATTTT.

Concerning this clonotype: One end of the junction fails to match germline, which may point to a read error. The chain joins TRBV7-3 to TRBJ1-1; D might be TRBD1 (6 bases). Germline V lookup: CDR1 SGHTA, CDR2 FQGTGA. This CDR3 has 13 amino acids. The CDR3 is CASSRGGNTEGFF. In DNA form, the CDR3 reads TGTGCCAGCAGCCGAGGGGGAAACACTGAAGGTTTCTTT.

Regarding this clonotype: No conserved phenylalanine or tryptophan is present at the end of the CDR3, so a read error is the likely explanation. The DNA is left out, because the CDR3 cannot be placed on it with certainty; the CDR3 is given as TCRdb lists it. This CDR3 reads CASSFSLTGPSSYNEQLL. The chain combines TRBV7-3 with TRBJ2-1; the D call TRBD1 from the table was never checked on the DNA. The CDR3 numbers 18 amino acids, ends counted. CDR1 is SGHTA and CDR2 is FQGTGA in the germline V gene.